The 29 T cell receptor beta chains given below trace back to one sample, sequenced in a study of T cell responses to AZD1222 COVID-19 vaccine. Sequenced by immunoSEQ multiplex PCR; TCRdb stores in-frame clones only, minus some. The sample shows under 150,000 clones, around 89% of them seen only once. The specimen was peripheral blood, collected on day 0 of MenACWY control vaccination. Receptors were obtained from an adult in good health.

The chain has TRBV5-1 and TRBJ2-1; 9 bases map to TRBD1. J lost 1 base, V lost 6 bases, and 5 bases had no gene match. From germline, CDR1 is SGHRS and CDR2 YFSETQ. The CDR3 runs 15 residues. The CDR3 nucleotides are TGCGCCAGCACCCAACAGGGGGCATCCTACAATGAGCAGTTCTTC. It is translated as CASTQQGASYNEQFF.

The chain combines TRBV5-1 with TRBJ1-5; TRBD1 matches at 11 bases. The CDR3 loop spans 15 amino acids. V trimming: 4 bases; J trimming: 7 bases; junction bases outside the gene matches: 7. Germline CDR1 is SGHRS and CDR2 is YFSETQ. CDR3 DNA sequence: TGCGCCAGCAGCACTGGACAGGGGGCCGGACAGCCCCAGCATTTT. Amino acids: CASSTGQGAGQPQHF.

As regards this clone: One junction end does not reproduce the germline sequence, and a read error may be involved. The gene calls are TRBV2 and TRBJ2-2; TRBD1 matches at 7 bases. The CDR3 loop spans 15 amino acids. CDR1 is SNHLY and CDR2 is FYNNEI in the germline V gene. CDR3 protein: CASSAQGSNTGELFF. The CDR3 DNA reads TGTGCCAGCTCAGCACAGGGGTCGAATACCGGGGAGCTGTTTTTT.

In this sample, this clone turned up once. The chain carries TRBV27 and TRBJ2-2; no reliable D call. V was trimmed by 4 bases and J by 0 bases, leaving 6 bases between them. The CDR3 covers 14 residues. CDR1 MNHEY and CDR2 SMNVEV come from the germline V gene (reference sequence). CDR3 amino acids: CASSSTPNTGELFF. Here the CDR3 DNA reads TGTGCCAGCAGTTCTACCCCGAACACCGGGGAGCTGTTTTTT.

The CDR3 protein is CASSQSNEQFF. CDR3 coding DNA: TGTGCCAGCAGTCAGTCCAATGAGCAGTTCTTC. The J gene is TRBJ2-1, the V gene TRBV12-3 or TRBV12-4, with no clear D. The CDR3 consists of 11 residues. V was pared by 5 bases and J by 6 bases, with 5 bases between.

V usage is TRBV2 and J usage is TRBJ1-5, with D possibly TRBD1 on 5 matching bases. Trimming left V 5 bases short and J 6 bases short, with 11 bases between. Looked up from germline, CDR1 is SNHLY and CDR2 is FYNNEI. The CDR3 length is 13 residues. The CDR3 loop reads CASSPQERQPQHF. CDR3 coding DNA: TGTGCCAGCAGTCCACAGGAGCGTCAGCCCCAGCATTTT. Using reference TRBV2 and TRBJ1-5 for the parts outside the CDR3, the full variable domain is EPEVTQTPSHQVTQMGQEVILRCVPISNHLYFYWYRQILGQKVEFLVSFYNNEISEKSEIFDDQFSVERPDGSNFTLKIRSTKLEDSAMYFCASSPQERQPQHFGDGTRLSIL.

The chain joins TRBV19 to TRBJ1-5, with 7 bases identical to TRBD1. CDR3 size: 12 residues. The junction had 3 bases not matched to a gene; V was cut back by 6 bases and J by 7 bases. CDR1 is LNHDA and CDR2 is SQIVND in the germline V gene (reference sequence). CDR3 in DNA: TGTGCCAGTAGGACAGGGATCCAGCCCCAGCATTTT. Its protein is CASRTGIQPQHF. Variable domain in full (rest from reference TRBV19 and TRBJ1-5): DGGITQSPKYLFRKEGQNVTLSCEQNLNHDAMYWYRQDPGQGLRLIYYSQIVNDFQKGDIAEGYSVSREKKESFPLTVTSAQKNPTAFYLCASRTGIQPQHFGDGTRLSIL.

The V and J genes are TRBV28 and TRBJ2-1, with TRBD1 matching 7 bases. The J segment lost 7 bases and the V segment lost 7 bases, leaving 7 bases of the junction unmatched. Germline V gene lookup returns CDR1 MDHEN and CDR2 SYDVKM. The CDR3 is 13 amino acids. The CDR3 spells CASIQGNLNEQFF. The CDR3 DNA follows: TGTGCCAGCATACAGGGGAATTTAAATGAGCAGTTCTTC.

The genes are TRBV6-5 and TRBJ1-1; D perhaps matches TRBD1 (5 bases). The ends were cut back, 5 bases at V and 8 bases at J, with 9 bases in the middle. Germline loops: CDR1 MNHEY, CDR2 SVGAGI. This CDR3 has 11 residues. The CDR3 DNA reads as TGTGCCAGCAGTCGAGGACAAGAAGCTTTCTTT. The encoded protein is CASSRGQEAFF.

The chain employs TRBV6-5 and TRBJ1-5; 8 bases map to TRBD1. Losses at the gene ends were 4 bases for V and 6 bases for J; bases not matched to a gene: 8. The CDR3 extends over 15 amino acids. Germline V CDR1 and CDR2: MNHEY, SVGAGI. As DNA, the CDR3 is TGTGCCAGCAGTTTAACAGGGGGAGAAAGTCAGCCCCAGCATTTT. Protein product: CASSLTGGESQPQHF.

The chain joins TRBV13 to TRBJ2-7; tentative D call: TRBD2 (6 bases). CDR1 and CDR2 from the germline V gene are PRHDT and FYEKMQ (reference sequence). The V end was cut by 5 bases, the J end by 1 base, with 15 bases between. This CDR3 comprises 15 residues. As DNA, the CDR3 is TGTGCCAGCAGCCCCCCCGGGGGATATTCCTACGAGCAGTACTTC. It encodes CASSPPGGYSYEQYF.

The V and J genes are TRBV30 and TRBJ2-7; D is unresolved. Germline CDR1 reads GTSNPN; CDR2 reads SVGIG (reference sequence). The CDR3 has 12 amino acids. Trimming shortened V by 1 base and J by 2 bases, and 6 bases separated the two germline ends. The CDR3 DNA reads as TGTGCCTGGAGTGGAGGACCCTACGAGCAGTACTTC. It encodes CAWSGGPYEQYF.

The V call is TRBV7-2, the J call TRBJ2-5; D is undetermined. V lost 3 bases and J lost 5, with 10 bases in between. The CDR3 spans 13 residues. The germline CDR1 and CDR2 sequences are SGHTA and FQGNSA. The CDR3 here is CASSLQFMETQYF. DNA of the CDR3: TGTGCCAGCAGCTTGCAGTTTATGGAGACCCAGTACTTC.

V and J are TRBV15 and TRBJ2-1; TRBD2 agrees at 9 bases. Looked up from germline, CDR1 is LNHNV and CDR2 is YYDKDF (reference sequence). This CDR3 has 17 residues. Germline trimming cut 5 bases from V and 3 bases from J; bases unmatched to any gene: 11. The DNA of the CDR3 is TGTGCCACCAGCCCGGGACTAGCTTCATCCTACTACAATGAGCAGTTCTTC. It specifies CATSPGLASSYYNEQFF.

The chain combines TRBV18 with TRBJ2-2; D gene ambiguous. V was shortened by 6 bases and J by 6 bases, with 17 bases between the two germline ends. Germline V CDR1 and CDR2: KGHSH, LQKENI. The CDR3 is 15 amino acids. CDR3 sequence reads: CASSREQIPAGELFF. CDR3 bases: TGTGCCAGCTCTAGGGAACAGATTCCGGCCGGGGAGCTGTTTTTT.

CDR3 region: CASQGTEMGEQYF. The CDR3 DNA reads as TGTGCCAGCCAGGGGACCGAGATGGGAGAGCAGTACTTC. The V call is TRBV6-5, the J call TRBJ2-7, with a tentative D call TRBD1 (6 bases). Germline V gene sequence: CDR1 MNHEY, CDR2 SVGAGI. Between the trimmed V and J ends, which lost 8 bases and 7 bases, there was a span of 18 bases. The CDR3 is 13 amino acids.

The chain uses TRBV5-1 and TRBJ1-4; TRBD1 matches 8 bases. V shed 4 bases and J 3 bases; nucleotides not matched to a gene: 2. The CDR3 extends over 14 amino acids. CDR1 is SGHRS and CDR2 is YFSETQ in the germline V gene. CDR3 nucleotide sequence: TGCGCCAGCAGCCCGGACAGGGCTAATGAAAAACTGTTTTTT. Translated: CASSPDRANEKLFF.

V usage is TRBV7-8 and J usage is TRBJ2-7; 8 bases map to TRBD2. With 7 bases clipped from V and 6 bases from J, the junction kept 20 bases outside the gene matches. Germline V lookup: CDR1 SGHVS, CDR2 FQNEAQ. CDR3 length: 17 amino acids. The CDR3 reads CASKAAFRLATSGEQYF. CDR3 DNA: TGTGCCAGCAAAGCAGCTTTCAGACTGGCTACTAGCGGCGAGCAGTACTTC.

The V and J genes are TRBV6-5 and TRBJ1-1; no clear D gene. The germline gives CDR1 MNHEY, CDR2 SVGAGI. The V end was cut by 6 bases, the J end by 7 bases, with 9 bases between. This CDR3 is 11 amino acids long. The CDR3 sequence is CASRRDVEAFF. For the CDR3, the DNA is TGTGCCAGCAGACGGGATGTTGAAGCTTTCTTT.

The chain couples TRBV19 to TRBJ2-5; D is unclear. V lost 1 base, J lost 3 bases, and 15 bases lay in between. The CDR3 loop spans 16 amino acids. Germline V gene sequence: CDR1 LNHDA, CDR2 SQIVND (reference sequence). The CDR3: CASSIGGQPDEETQYF. The CDR3 bases are TGTGCCAGTAGTATAGGTGGGCAGCCCGACGAAGAGACCCAGTACTTC.

This clone was observed a single time. V is TRBV7-8 and J is TRBJ1-1; 7 positions match TRBD1. Germline lookup yields CDR1 SGHVS and CDR2 FQNEAQ. There are 15 residues in the CDR3. J gave up 1 base and V 5 bases, and 7 bases lay outside the gene matches. CDR3 region: CASSPWDRQNTEAFF. The DNA for the CDR3 is TGTGCCAGCAGCCCCTGGGACAGACAGAACACTGAAGCTTTCTTT.

This chain joins TRBV15 and TRBJ1-5; 11 bases agree with TRBD1. The V and J ends lost 3 bases and 4 bases, in that order; junction bases with no gene match: 2. Germline V gene lookup returns CDR1 LNHNV and CDR2 YYDKDF (reference sequence). This CDR3 is 15 amino acids long. Here the CDR3 reads CATSRGQGGNQPQHF. In nucleotides, the CDR3 is TGTGCCACCAGCAGGGGACAGGGGGGGAATCAGCCCCAGCATTTT.

J is TRBJ2-5 and V is TRBV4-1, with 10 nucleotides matching TRBD2. The V segment lost 1 base and the J segment 4 bases; nucleotides outside the gene matches: 3. The CDR3 contains 15 residues. Germline V CDR1 and CDR2: MGHRA, YSYEKL. The CDR3 coding sequence is TGCGCCAGCAGCCAAGTGGTAGCGGGAGGAGAGACCCAGTACTTC. As protein: CASSQVVAGGETQYF.

The rearrangement uses TRBV27 and TRBJ1-1, with a weak D call TRBD1 (6 bases). The germline gives CDR1 MNHEY, CDR2 SMNVEV (reference sequence). Trimming cost V 8 bases and J 8 bases, with 21 bases left between them. The CDR3 spans 14 residues. Here the CDR3 reads CASYPRHREGEAFF. Here the CDR3 DNA reads TGTGCCAGCTACCCACGACACAGGGAAGGGGAAGCTTTCTTT.

The chain uses TRBV6-4 and TRBJ2-1; D is unresolved. Germline V CDR1 and CDR2: MRHNA, SNTAGT. Trimming took 2 bases from V and 10 from J, leaving 12 bases between them. CDR3 length: 13 residues. CDR3 amino acids: CASSDNPIGEQFF. CDR3 DNA sequence: TGTGCCAGCAGTGACAATCCTATTGGGGAGCAGTTCTTC.

The chain uses TRBV7-8 and TRBJ2-7, with D tentatively TRBD1 or TRBD2 (5 bases each). Germline assignment: CDR1 SGHVS and CDR2 FQNEAQ. The V and J ends lost 6 bases and 1 base respectively, with 7 bases between them. This CDR3 is built from 12 residues. The DNA of the CDR3 is TGTGCCAGCAGGGGACGGTCCTACGAGCAGTACTTC. It is translated as CASRGRSYEQYF.

The CDR3 reads CASSFPTRTYEQYF. The CDR3 DNA follows: TGTGCCAGCAGTTTCCCGACACGGACCTACGAGCAGTACTTC. This sequence joins TRBV28 and TRBJ2-7; D unclear. Germline lookup yields CDR1 MDHEN and CDR2 SYDVKM. The CDR3 loop spans 14 amino acids. Trimming stripped 3 bases from V and 2 bases from J, with 11 bases between.

The chain joins TRBV27 to TRBJ1-1; D uncertain. The V gene lost 3 bases and the J gene lost 4 bases, with 9 bases spanning the gap. This CDR3 contains 13 residues. Germline V lookup: CDR1 MNHEY, CDR2 SMNVEV (reference sequence). CDR3 sequence reads: CASSLREATEAFF. CDR3 sequence (DNA): TGTGCCAGCAGTTTGAGGGAGGCCACTGAAGCTTTCTTT.

The V gene is TRBV11-3, the J gene TRBJ2-2; TRBD2 agrees at 13 bases. The CDR3 has 17 amino acids. Germline lookup yields CDR1 SGHNT and CDR2 YENEEA. The V and J ends lost 10 bases and 4 bases, in that order; junction bases with no gene match: 12. CDR3 coding DNA: TGTGCCATTTTCTTTGGGACTAGCGGGAATGGCACCGGGGAGCTGTTTTTT. Its translation is CAIFFGTSGNGTGELFF.